Described below is a single TCR beta chain sequence and its context. These data originate in a study of blood T cell repertoires in COVID-19. Study in general: The cDNA or gDNA used as material had been derived from T cells, B-cell-depleted T cells, or PBMCs.

V dropped 3 bases and J dropped 7 bases, with 10 bases sitting between them. The CDR3 sequence is 13 residues long. TCRdb's copy holds only in-frame clones and misses some; the assay was immunoSEQ multiplex PCR. The sample holds some 200,000 clones, about 80% seen once. Participant-reported clinical history was the basis for cohort assignment. This clonotype originated in a man aged 35 to 55 who had recovered from COVID-19. The sequenced material came from PBMCs or T cells enriched from blood (not recorded which). This chain connects TRBV12-3 or TRBV12-4 to TRBJ1-5; no firm D call. CDR3 loop: CASSLAENQPQHF. The CDR3 DNA is TGTGCCAGCAGTTTGGCCGAAAACCAGCCCCAGCATTTT.